These T cell receptor beta chains were read from a single sample in a study of blood T cell repertoires in COVID-19. The protocol was immunoSEQ multiplex PCR, while the TCRdb copy is restricted to in-frame clones and leaves out a portion. The table has about 54,000 clones, 90% seen once. The sequencing input was peripheral blood. Receptors originate from a woman aged 40 to 50 with active COVID-19. The CDR3 runs from the conserved cysteine through the conserved F or W. Each record gives: V gene, CDR3 protein.

TRBV7-9 CASSFPLAGGQSDTQYF
TRBV11-2 CASRRTTDSNYGYTF
TRBV10-3 CAISDRSTGEETQYF
TRBV12-3/TRBV12-4 CASSRAYEQYF
TRBV6-5 CASSLDSNYGYTF
TRBV11-3 CASSLGWRGGSYNEQFF
TRBV5-1 CASSLWQGRYEQYF
TRBV14 CASSQVTGSAGNTIYF
TRBV3-1/TRBV3-2 CASSPWLSGGQNTGELFF
TRBV6-5 CASSDRGDQPQHF
TRBV6-5 CASTSGRGLGQPQHF
TRBV5-1 CASSRGLAGAYEQYF
TRBV19 CASSIGTALEAFF
TRBV5-1 CASSLSQSYEQYF
TRBV3-1/TRBV3-2 CASSQKGQTYEKLFF
TRBV4-2 CASSRWTDSNSGNTIYF
TRBV19 CASSISLSPGSHEQYF
TRBV18 CASSPPSAGYNEQFF
TRBV19 CASSNRVNQPQHF
TRBV9 CASSGGTLTDTDTQYF
TRBV7-8 CASSLGASGGVSYNEQFF
TRBV3-1/TRBV3-2 CASRRGQGGSYEQYF
TRBV2 CASSALTGFYGYTF
TRBV7-2 CASSLAASGNTIYF
TRBV19 CASSIGDRYNQPQHF
TRBV5-5 CASSWTDGSPSSARHNEQFF
TRBV2 CASSGTGGSYNEQFF